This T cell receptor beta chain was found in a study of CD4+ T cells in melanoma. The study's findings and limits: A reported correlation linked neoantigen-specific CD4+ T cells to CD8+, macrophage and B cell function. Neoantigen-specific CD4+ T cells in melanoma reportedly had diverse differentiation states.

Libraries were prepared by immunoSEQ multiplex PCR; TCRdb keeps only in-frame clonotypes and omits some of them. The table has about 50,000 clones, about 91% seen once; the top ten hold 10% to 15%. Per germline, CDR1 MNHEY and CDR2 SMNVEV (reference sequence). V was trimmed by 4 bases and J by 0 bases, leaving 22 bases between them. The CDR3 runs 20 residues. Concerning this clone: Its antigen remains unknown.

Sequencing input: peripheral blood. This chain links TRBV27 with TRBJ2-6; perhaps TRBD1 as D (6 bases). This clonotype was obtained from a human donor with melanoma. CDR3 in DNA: TGTGCCAGCAGTTCTGGAATCTTGGGACAACCCGTCTCTGGGGCCAACGTCCTGACTTTC. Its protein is CASSSGILGQPVSGANVLTF.